This TCR beta chain is from a study of tumor-infiltrating lymphocytes in primary liver carcinoma. The input was about 500 ng total RNA; TCR beta cDNA was made from it with a constant-region primer. Slightly modified ARM-PCR served as the procedure for the TCR beta libraries. These libraries came from three rounds of nested multiplex PCR. Each CDR3 protein gets one entry after TCRdb re-called the multiplex PCR reads with MiXCR. The sample lists about 21,000 distinct CDR3 sequences, under 75% occurring once. General study findings and limits: Blood trailed tumors significantly in top-250-clone fraction (p = 0.039).

This clonotype was detected a few times. Its specificity is not known. Both RNA and DNA were isolated together from about 19-30 mg of bulk tissue that had not been sorted. Per tumor, sampling covered five separate regions. Tumor samples uniformly had over 75% viable tumor cells. The TCR was taken from a man in his forties with primary liver carcinoma and hepatitis B virus infection. The sequenced sample was liver tumor tissue from sampling region 1. Subset denoted: tumor region T1, superior pole.

The CDR3 nucleotides are TGTGCCAGCAGTGGACAGGTGGAGGTGGAGACCCAGTACTTC. It specifies CASSGQVEVETQYF. The chain couples TRBV11-1 to TRBJ2-5, with 7 positions matching TRBD1. This CDR3 spans 14 amino acids. V was pared by 6 bases and J by 5 bases, with 9 bases of the junction left unmatched. Per the germline V gene, CDR1 is SGHAT and CDR2 is FQDESV (reference sequence).